This T cell receptor (beta chain) was sequenced during a study of T cell responses to AZD1222 COVID-19 vaccine. Study outcomes and limitations: Baseline testing showed seropositivity in only six AZD1222 recipients. Clonal diversity was possibly underestimated; the donors were predominantly white British and more often female. It was only after the peak T cell response that any repertoires were sampled.

Germline V gives CDR1 GTSNPN, CDR2 SVGIG (reference sequence). V lost 4 bases and J 2 bases, leaving 12 bases between the germline ends. The CDR3 has 13 amino acids. Pooling of second doses given at about 4 or about 12 weeks was done. Produced via immunoSEQ multiplex PCR; TCRdb's table is partial and in-frame only. This sample has about 150,000 clones; about 87% occur once, and the top ten carry about 9.8%. This clone occurred once. The antigen remains undetermined. This sequence joins TRBV30 and TRBJ2-7; weak D call: TRBD2 (6 bases). The starting material was peripheral blood, obtained 28 days after the second AZD1222 dose. The source of this sequence is an adult who received the AZD1222 COVID-19 vaccine. CDR3 in DNA: TGTGCCTGGAAGGAGGGGTACGCCTACGAGCAGTACTTC. Translating gives CAWKEGYAYEQYF.